This TCR beta chain was identified in a study of vaccination and CD4 T cells after COVID-19. Study in general: The convalescents were made up of six males and four females, two of whom were Hispanic.

With the Oncomine TCR Beta short-read assay, DNA from cultured CD4+ T cells was sequenced. Genomic DNA was taken out of cultured CD4+ T cells by extraction. TCRdb recomputed calls from the PCR reads with MiXCR, one row per CDR3 protein. This sample has 9,000 to 15,000 distinct CDR3 sequences, with roughly 66% found just once. As to treatment: approximately 9-day PBMC culture with coronavirus spike peptide pools or control peptides (ViraFEST assay). The V gene's germline CDR1 is MNHEY and CDR2 SVGAGI. This CDR3 spans 15 amino acids. Germline trimming cut 3 bases from V and 12 bases from J; bases unmatched to any gene: 11. As concerns this clonotype: The antigen is not known.

Sequenced sample: CD4+ T cells from blood, cultured in vitro. The V call is TRBV6-5, the J call TRBJ2-5, with 12 positions matching TRBD2. The sequence was collected from a human donor who had recovered from COVID-19. This chain's CDR3 is CASSYYRASGRAEYF. CDR3 nucleotide sequence: TGTGCCAGCAGTTATTACAGGGCTAGCGGGAGGGCTGAGTACTTC.